These 5 T cell receptor beta chains originate from one sample sequenced in a study of identical twins. TCRdb redid the calling of the 5' RACE reads with MiXCR, one entry per CDR3 protein. The table lists hundreds of thousands of distinct CDR3 sequences, approximately 24% of them singletons. Separately, the same data were catalogued under a study of T cells expressing NK-cell markers.

Input material: CD4+ T cells sorted from blood. The origin of the receptors is a woman in her late teens or twenties in good health.

This clonotype was detected a few times. The V gene is TRBV18, the J gene TRBJ2-1; 15 bases match TRBD2. The V gene's germline CDR1 is KGHSH and CDR2 LQKENI. The J segment lost 7 bases and the V segment lost 2 bases, leaving 3 bases of the junction unmatched. This CDR3 spans 16 amino acids. The CDR3 DNA reads as TGTGCCAGCTCACCAGCCGGACTAGCGGGGGGGAATGAGCAGTTCTTC. It specifies CASSPAGLAGGNEQFF.

The chain couples TRBV29-1 to TRBJ1-1, with TRBD1 identical over 8 bases. This CDR3 is built from 14 residues. Germline V lookup: CDR1 SQVTM, CDR2 ANQGSEA. V shed 5 bases and J 2 bases; nucleotides not matched to a gene: 7. DNA of the CDR3: TGCAGCGTTAAACTCGGACAGGGTAACACTGAAGCTTTCTTT. Translated, it gives CSVKLGQGNTEAFF.

The V call is TRBV10-3, the J call TRBJ1-2; no firm D call. Deletions cut 4 bases from V and 7 bases from J, with 22 bases between. This CDR3 contains 16 residues. The germline gives CDR1 ENHRY, CDR2 SYGVKD. This CDR3 is CAISASTSLGRTGYTF. In DNA, the CDR3 is TGTGCCATCAGTGCCTCCACTAGCCTTGGAAGGACTGGCTACACCTTC.

The J gene is TRBJ2-7, the V gene TRBV12-3 or TRBV12-4; tentatively, D is TRBD1 (6 bases). V was cut by 3 bases and J by 2 bases, with 11 bases left in between. The CDR3 has 14 residues. The CDR3, as DNA: TGTGCCAGCAGTTTCGGGACACCCCCCTACGAGCAGTACTTC. Its translation: CASSFGTPPYEQYF.

J is TRBJ2-1 and V is TRBV7-3; D is possibly TRBD1 (6 bases). The CDR3 loop spans 14 amino acids. From germline, CDR1 is SGHTA and CDR2 FQGTGA. V lost 6 bases and J 5 bases, leaving 14 bases between the germline ends. CDR3 amino acids: CASSLTGIDNEQFF. CDR3 DNA sequence: TGTGCCAGCAGTTTGACAGGTATCGACAATGAGCAGTTCTTC.